This entry lists 10 T cell receptor beta chains sequenced from one sample in a study of blood T cells in healthy people across ages. Then a second PCR, running roughly 6 to 11 cycles, was carried out with a sample-barcoded 5' primer and a J-beta primer mix. TCRdb re-derived calls from the 5' RACE reads in MiXCR, one entry per CDR3 protein. The sample shows about 730,000 distinct CDR3 sequences, 40% to 45% of them seen only once. The sample was blood. The source of these receptors is a woman in her sixties in good health.

With respect to this clonotype: The junction shows a germline mismatch at one end, possibly a read error. The chain couples TRBV18 to TRBJ2-5; perhaps TRBD1 as D (5 bases). The CDR3 sequence is 13 residues long. Germline V gene data show CDR1 as KGHSH and CDR2 as LQKENI. The DNA of the CDR3 is TGTGCCGGCTCACCACCTACAGGAGAGACCCAGTACTTC. Translating it yields CAGSPPTGETQYF.

The chain recombines TRBV2 with TRBJ1-2, with TRBD1 as a possible D gene (6 bases). The CDR3 covers 14 residues. Germline lookup yields CDR1 SNHLY and CDR2 FYNNEI. The V end lost 6 bases, the J end lost 4 bases, and 15 bases lay between the germline ends. In nucleotides, the CDR3 is TGTGCCAGCAGGGAATCGGGGGGCGTCTATGGCTACACCTTC. It yields the protein CASRESGGVYGYTF. Using reference TRBV2 and TRBJ1-2 for the parts outside the CDR3, the full variable domain is EPEVTQTPSHQVTQMGQEVILRCVPISNHLYFYWYRQILGQKVEFLVSFYNNEISEKSEIFDDQFSVERPDGSNFTLKIRSTKLEDSAMYFCASRESGGVYGYTFGSGTRLTVV.

V gene TRBV11-2 combines with J gene TRBJ2-7; 12 bases match TRBD2. Germline V gene sequence: CDR1 SGHAT, CDR2 FQNNGV. Trimming removed 2 bases from V and 2 bases from J; junction bases left unmatched: 7. There are 17 residues in the CDR3. DNA for the CDR3: TGTGCCAGCAGCTTACAGCCTAGCGGGAGGGAGCCCTACGAGCAGTACTTC. It translates to CASSLQPSGREPYEQYF.

About this clonotype itself: One end of the junction fails to match germline, which may point to a read error. The V gene is TRBV20-1, the J gene TRBJ2-7; 8 bases align to TRBD2. Germline V gene sequence: CDR1 DFQATT, CDR2 SNEGSKA (reference sequence). The CDR3 has 16 amino acids. DNA of the CDR3: TGCAGTGCTAGAGATCTCAGCGGGGGAGTCTCCTACGTGCAGTACTTC. Protein: CSARDLSGGVSYVQYF.

This clonotype was observed a few times. A single base separates this from a much larger clone, so it may be a read error. V and J are TRBV27 and TRBJ2-1; either TRBD1 or TRBD2 may supply D (5 bases each). V lost 8 bases and J 10 bases, leaving 18 bases between the germline ends. The CDR3 length is 13 residues. Looked up from germline, CDR1 is MNHEY and CDR2 is SMNVEV (reference sequence). CDR3 sequence (DNA): TGTGCCAGCGGAATAGACGGGGCCTACGAGCAGTTCTTC. It codes for CASGIDGAYEQFF.

The rearrangement uses TRBV29-1 and TRBJ2-3, with a tentative D call TRBD1 (6 bases). Per the germline V gene, CDR1 is SQVTM and CDR2 is ANQGSEA. With 0 bases removed from V and 2 bases from J, the gap between germline ends came to 15 bases. The CDR3 runs 16 residues. This CDR3 reads CSVEEVAGDPTDTQYF. The DNA for the CDR3 is TGCAGCGTTGAAGAGGTTGCAGGGGACCCCACAGATACGCAGTATTTT.

This chain connects TRBV12-3 or TRBV12-4 to TRBJ2-7; 9 bases agree with TRBD1. The CDR3 sequence is 15 residues long. V lost 3 bases to trimming and J lost 1 base; unmatched junction nucleotides: 4. CDR3 DNA sequence: TGTGCCAGCAGTTTGAAAGGACAGGGGTCCTACGAGCAGTACTTC. Protein sequence: CASSLKGQGSYEQYF.

The chain joins TRBV7-2 to TRBJ2-3; weak D call: TRBD2 (5 bases). CDR1 is SGHTA and CDR2 is FQGNSA in the germline V gene. V gave up 2 bases and J gave up 5 bases, with 14 bases separating them. The CDR3 covers 15 residues. The CDR3 region is CASSLNGVEGDTQYF. For the CDR3, the DNA is TGTGCCAGCAGCTTAAATGGAGTTGAGGGAGATACGCAGTATTTT.

V usage is TRBV24-1 and J usage is TRBJ2-1, with D tentatively TRBD1 (6 bases). The CDR3 sequence is 17 residues long. The ends were cut back, 3 bases at V and 0 bases at J, with 14 bases in the middle. Germline values: CDR1 KGHDR, CDR2 SFDVKD. The CDR3 sequence is CATSDPATGSSYNEQFF. CDR3 sequence (DNA): TGTGCCACCAGTGATCCCGCGACAGGTAGCTCCTACAATGAGCAGTTCTTC.

This clonotype appeared a few times. V gene TRBV5-1 combines with J gene TRBJ2-7, with D perhaps matching TRBD2 (6 bases). The CDR3 runs 14 residues. Trimming took 4 bases from V and 7 from J, leaving 18 bases between them. Germline-derived CDR1 and CDR2 are SGHRS and YFSETQ. The CDR3 reads CASSEAGLRNEQYF. The DNA for the CDR3 is TGCGCCAGCAGCGAGGCGGGGCTCAGGAATGAGCAGTACTTC.